This T cell receptor beta chain emerged from a study of graft-versus-host responses after intestinal transplantation. For the study at large: Multivisceral, liver-intestinal, or isolated intestinal grafts were transplanted into recipients. All recipients were given anti-thymocyte globulin induction, and tacrolimus and steroids were then administered for about three years.

Libraries were prepared by immunoSEQ multiplex PCR; TCRdb keeps only in-frame clonotypes and omits some of them. The table has approximately 63,000 clones, roughly nine tenths seen once. Whole-study findings and limits: Early post-transplant declines in HvG were associated with peak levels of circulating GvH clones. Recipient bone marrow held GvH clones, some seen earlier in ileum or blood.

Intraepithelial and lamina propria lymphocytes were freed from processed graft tissue. The ends were cut back, 6 bases at V and 5 bases at J, with 21 bases in the middle. There are 16 residues in the CDR3. CDR1 and CDR2 from the germline V gene are SNHLY and FYNNEI. With regard to this clone: Its specificity is not known.

The chain employs TRBV2 and TRBJ2-3, with D maybe TRBD2 (5 bases). The sequencing used ileum tissue, collected 350 to 400 days after transplant. This clonotype originated in a human patient who received an intestinal transplant, so some T cells may come from the graft donor. CDR3 residues: CASSGESPAVGDTQYF. CDR3 coding DNA: TGTGCCAGCAGCGGGGAGTCTCCCGCTGTCGGAGATACGCAGTATTTT.